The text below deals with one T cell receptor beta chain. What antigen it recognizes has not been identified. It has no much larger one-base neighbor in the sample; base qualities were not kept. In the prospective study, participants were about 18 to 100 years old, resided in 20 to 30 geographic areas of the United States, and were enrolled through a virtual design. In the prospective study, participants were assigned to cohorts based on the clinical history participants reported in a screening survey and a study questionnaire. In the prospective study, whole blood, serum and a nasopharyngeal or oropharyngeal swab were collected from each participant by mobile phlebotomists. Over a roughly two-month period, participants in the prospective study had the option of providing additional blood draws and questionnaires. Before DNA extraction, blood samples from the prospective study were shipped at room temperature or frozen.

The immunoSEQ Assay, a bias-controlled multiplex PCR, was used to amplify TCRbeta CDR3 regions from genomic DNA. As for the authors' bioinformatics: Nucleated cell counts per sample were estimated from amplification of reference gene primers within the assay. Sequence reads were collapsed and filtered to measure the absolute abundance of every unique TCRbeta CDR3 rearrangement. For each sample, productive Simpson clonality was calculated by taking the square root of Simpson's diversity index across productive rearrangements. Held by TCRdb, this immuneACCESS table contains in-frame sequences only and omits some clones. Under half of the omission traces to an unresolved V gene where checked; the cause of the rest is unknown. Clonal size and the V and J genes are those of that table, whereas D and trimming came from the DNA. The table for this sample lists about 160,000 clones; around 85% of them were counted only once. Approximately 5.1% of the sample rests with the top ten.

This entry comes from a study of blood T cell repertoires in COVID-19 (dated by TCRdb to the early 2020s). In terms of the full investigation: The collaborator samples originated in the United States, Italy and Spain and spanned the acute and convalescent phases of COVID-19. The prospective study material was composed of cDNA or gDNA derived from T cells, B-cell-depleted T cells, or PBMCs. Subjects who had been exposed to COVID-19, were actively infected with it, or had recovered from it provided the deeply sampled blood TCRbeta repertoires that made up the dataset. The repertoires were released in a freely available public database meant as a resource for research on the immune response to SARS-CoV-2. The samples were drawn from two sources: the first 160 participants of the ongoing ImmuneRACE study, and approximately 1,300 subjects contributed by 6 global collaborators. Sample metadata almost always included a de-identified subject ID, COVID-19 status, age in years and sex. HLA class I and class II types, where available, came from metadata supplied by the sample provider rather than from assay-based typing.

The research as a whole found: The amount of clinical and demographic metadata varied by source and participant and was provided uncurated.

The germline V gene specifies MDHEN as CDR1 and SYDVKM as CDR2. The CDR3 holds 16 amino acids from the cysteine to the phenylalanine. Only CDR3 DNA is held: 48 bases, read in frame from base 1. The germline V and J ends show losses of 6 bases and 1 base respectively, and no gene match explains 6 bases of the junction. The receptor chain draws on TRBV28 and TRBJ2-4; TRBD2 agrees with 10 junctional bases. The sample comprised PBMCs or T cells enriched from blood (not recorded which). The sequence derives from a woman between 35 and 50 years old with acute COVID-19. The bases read TGTGCCAGCAGCCAGGTGGGACTAGCGGCCAAAAACATTCAGTACTTC. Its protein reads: CASSQVGLAAKNIQYF. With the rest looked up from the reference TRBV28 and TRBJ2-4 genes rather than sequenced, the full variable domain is DVKVTQSSRYLVKRTGEKVFLECVQDMDHENMFWYRQDPGLGLRLIYFSYDVKMKEKGDIPEGYSVSREKKERFSLILESASTNQTSMYLCASSQVGLAAKNIQYFGAGTRLSVL.